Each of the 3 T cell receptor beta chains below was sequenced from the same sample in a study of blood T cells in healthy people across ages. PCR was performed a second time for roughly 7 to 11 cycles using a sample-barcoded 5' primer and a J-beta primer mix. One entry per CDR3 protein results from TCRdb running MiXCR on the 5' RACE reads. The profile shows more than 800,000 distinct CDR3 sequences, around 28% of them singletons. The sequenced sample was blood. These receptors were taken from a woman at least 80 years old in good health.

This chain connects TRBV20-1 to TRBJ1-4; D is uncertain. CDR1 is DFQATT and CDR2 is SNEGSKA in the germline V gene (reference sequence). V was pared by 0 bases and J by 8 bases, with 16 bases between. The CDR3 has 15 residues. This CDR3 reads CSARDFGKNLEKLFF. The CDR3 region has the DNA TGCAGTGCTAGAGACTTCGGGAAAAACTTAGAAAAACTGTTTTTT.

This chain connects TRBV5-1 to TRBJ2-3; 8 bases line up with TRBD2. J gave up 5 bases and V 0 bases, and 8 bases lay outside the gene matches. Germline values: CDR1 SGHRS, CDR2 YFSETQ. The CDR3 sequence is 16 residues long. CDR3 DNA sequence: TGCGCCAGCAGCTTGGACCGGGGGGGCCTTGGAGATACGCAGTATTTT. The encoded protein is CASSLDRGGLGDTQYF.

The gene calls are TRBV2 and TRBJ1-5; tentatively, D is TRBD1 (5 bases). V was trimmed by 7 bases and J by 1 base, leaving 11 bases between them. The germline V gene has CDR1 SNHLY and CDR2 FYNNEI. CDR3 length: 14 amino acids. CDR3 nucleotides: TGTGCCAGCATGATCAGGGAAAGCAATCAGCCCCAGCATTTT. Its translation: CASMIRESNQPQHF.